Listed here is a single T cell receptor beta chain. These data originate in a study of blood T cell repertoires in COVID-19. Clones were read by immunoSEQ multiplex PCR, and TCRdb kept only the in-frame ones, dropping some. The sample carries about 90,000 clones, around 90% recorded once. V shed 2 bases, J shed 1 base, and the junction held 5 bases outside the gene matches. The CDR3 extends over 17 amino acids. Germline assignment: CDR1 MGHRA and CDR2 YSYEKL. This receptor was identified in a human donor with active COVID-19. The donor label of this sample is uncertain. Specimen: peripheral blood. The chain joins TRBV4-1 to TRBJ2-3; 11 bases align to TRBD1. The CDR3 region is CASSQYGTGGGTDTQYF. CDR3 nucleotide sequence: TGCGCCAGCAGCCAATACGGGACAGGGGGAGGCACAGATACGCAGTATTTT.